These 8 T cell receptor beta chains were sequenced from one sample in a study of chronic HIV infection and antiretroviral therapy. TCRdb ran MiXCR on the 5' RACE reads and lists one entry per CDR3 protein. The sample contains tens of thousands of distinct CDR3 sequences, about 7.4% of which appear only once. The sequenced sample was peripheral blood. The source is an adult who had HIV and had not received antiretroviral therapy, or was an uninfected healthy control (not recorded which).

The genes are TRBV11-1 and TRBJ2-7; D is tentatively TRBD1 or TRBD2 (5 bases each). Trimming left V 5 bases short and J 0 bases short, with 14 bases between. The germline V gene encodes CDR1 SGHAT and CDR2 FQDESV (reference sequence). The CDR3 totals 15 residues. CDR3 sequence: CASSDSGTGSYEQYF. Here the CDR3 DNA reads TGTGCCAGCAGCGATTCCGGGACGGGCTCCTACGAGCAGTACTTC.

This clonotype has just a few counts. The chain links TRBV28 to TRBJ2-3; maybe TRBD2 (7 bases). Per germline, CDR1 MDHEN and CDR2 SYDVKM. CDR3 length: 17 amino acids. Trimming left V 0 bases short and J 0 bases short, with 13 bases between. The DNA for the CDR3 is TGTGCCAGCAGTTTATGGGGAGGGGGTCATAGCACAGATACGCAGTATTTT. Translating it yields CASSLWGGGHSTDTQYF.

This chain links TRBV10-3 with TRBJ1-1; TRBD1 aligns across 8 bases. With 5 bases clipped from V and 5 bases from J, the junction kept 4 bases outside the gene matches. Per the germline V gene, CDR1 is ENHRY and CDR2 is SYGVKD. The CDR3 loop spans 13 amino acids. CDR3 DNA sequence: TGTGCCATCAGTTGGGACAGGTTGACTGAAGCTTTCTTT. Amino acids: CAISWDRLTEAFF.

This clonotype was seen at least ten times. V gene TRBV29-1 combines with J gene TRBJ2-1, with TRBD2 matching 11 bases. Per germline, CDR1 SQVTM and CDR2 ANQGSEA. The junction had 10 bases not matched to a gene; V was cut back by 6 bases and J by 6 bases. CDR3 length equals 15 residues. CDR3 in amino acids: CSVLAGLAVFNEQFF. As DNA, the CDR3 is TGCAGCGTGCTAGCGGGACTAGCGGTGTTCAATGAGCAGTTCTTC.

This clonotype has ten or more counts. The chain employs TRBV28 and TRBJ1-3, with 7 bases aligning to TRBD1. This CDR3 has 15 amino acids. CDR1 and CDR2 (germline): MDHEN, SYDVKM. V shed 1 base, J shed 2 bases, and the junction held 2 bases outside the gene matches. The CDR3 DNA is TGTGCCAGCAGTTTATTGGGGACAGCTGGAAACACCATATATTTT. Residues: CASSLLGTAGNTIYF.

The chain links TRBV12-3 or TRBV12-4 to TRBJ2-7, with D possibly TRBD2 on 6 matching bases. V was cut by 6 bases and J by 3 bases, with 15 bases left in between. The CDR3 spans 14 residues. The CDR3 protein is CASRPGGAGYEQYF. The DNA for the CDR3 is TGTGCCAGCAGACCTGGAGGGGCCGGCTACGAGCAGTACTTC.

Many counts were recorded for this clonotype. V and J are TRBV10-3 and TRBJ1-1, with D possibly TRBD1 on 6 matching bases. Germline V gene lookup returns CDR1 ENHRY and CDR2 SYGVKD. The CDR3 length is 14 residues. The V end was cut by 5 bases, the J end by 0 bases, with 10 bases between. CDR3 in amino acids: CAISQDSLNTEAFF. The CDR3 DNA follows: TGTGCCATCAGTCAGGACAGCCTGAACACTGAAGCTTTCTTT.

CDR3 nucleotides: TGTGCCAGCAGCCAGACAGAGAACTACGAGCAGTACTTC. Protein sequence: CASSQTENYEQYF. The chain joins TRBV3-1 to TRBJ2-7; D is perhaps TRBD1 (5 bases). Germline V gene lookup returns CDR1 LGHDT and CDR2 YNNKEL (reference sequence). The V and J ends lost 3 bases and 3 bases respectively, with 9 bases between them. This CDR3 comprises 13 residues.